The 6 T cell receptor beta chains below were found in one sample sequenced in a study of radiation and T cells in renal cell carcinoma (TCRdb year 2020). The time point label here, explained by the study, means: blood 4 weeks post-SBRT, at nephrectomy. The label giving this sample's treatment or condition can be read as: 15 Gy SBRT to primary tumor, nephrectomy 4 weeks later. Library preparation was by the immunoSEQ multiplex PCR assay. The clones in this table, taken by TCRdb from immuneACCESS, are in-frame only. Not every clone is retained; where verified, under half of the shortfall comes from an unresolved V gene, and the cause of the rest is unknown. Recorded for this sample are around 180,000 clones; 88% of them occurred a single time. Together, the top ten hold roughly 12% of the sample. This material consisted of blood, taken from a patient whose treatment included radiotherapy and nephrectomy. Source of these receptors: a woman in her forties or fifties with renal cell carcinoma.

This chain links TRBV30 with TRBJ1-6, with 8 bases matching TRBD1. The germline V gene encodes CDR1 GTSNPN and CDR2 SVGIG (reference sequence). Unmatched junction bases numbered 8, after V lost 6 bases and J lost 7 bases. The CDR3 is 14 residues long. The chain's CDR3 is CACPPGQANSPLHF. In nucleotides, the CDR3 is TGTGCCTGCCCGCCGGGACAGGCCAATTCACCCCTCCACTTT.

The rearrangement uses TRBV6-6 and TRBJ1-4; D gene unclear. This CDR3 contains 14 residues. Trimming removed 6 bases from V and 5 bases from J, with 13 bases in between. CDR1 and CDR2 from the germline V gene are MNHNY and SVGAGI (reference sequence). The CDR3 DNA is TGTGCCAGCAGCCTAACACGGGAGAATGAAAAACTGTTTTTT. It translates to CASSLTRENEKLFF.

The gene calls are TRBV2 and TRBJ2-7, with a possible D match to TRBD2 (6 bases). V lost 6 bases and J 1 base, leaving 10 bases between the germline ends. Germline V gene sequence: CDR1 SNHLY, CDR2 FYNNEI. The CDR3 covers 13 residues. Written as DNA, the CDR3 is TGTGCCAGCAGGCCCGGGGGATCCTACGAGCAGTACTTC. This translates into CASRPGGSYEQYF.

The V call is TRBV4-1, the J call TRBJ2-3; 15 nucleotides agree with TRBD2. V trimming: 4 bases; J trimming: 5 bases; junction bases outside the gene matches: 10. Germline V gives CDR1 MGHRA, CDR2 YSYEKL. This CDR3 region has 18 residues. DNA for the CDR3: TGCGCCAGCAGCCCGTCGACCGGACTAGCGGGGGGGCGAGATACGCAGTATTTT. Translation gives CASSPSTGLAGGRDTQYF.

The chain employs TRBV5-8 and TRBJ1-2, with TRBD1 matching over 8 bases. CDR3 length: 13 residues. V lost 5 bases and J lost 4; bases outside the gene matches: 4. Germline V CDR1 and CDR2: SGHTS, YDEGEE. In DNA, the CDR3 is TGTGCCAGCAGACCTGGACAGGGCTATGGCTACACCTTC. Translated, it gives CASRPGQGYGYTF.

The chain uses TRBV4-3 and TRBJ1-6; no reliable D call. The germline gives CDR1 LGHNA, CDR2 YSLEER. This CDR3 is 14 amino acids long. V was trimmed by 3 bases and J by 7 bases, leaving 10 bases between them. The CDR3 DNA reads TGCGCCAGCAGCCATCAAAACAGAAATTCACCCCTCCACTTT. This translates into CASSHQNRNSPLHF.